This T cell receptor (beta chain) originates from a study of cytomegalovirus exposure and HLA in healthy donors. Study results and caveats: According to the study, roughly 180 TCR beta chains were cytomegalovirus-associated.

With respect to this clone: Its antigen is not identified.

Nominally healthy donors provided the samples, though records likely missed some immune exposures. Germline V gives CDR1 KGHSH, CDR2 LQKENI. This CDR3 has 14 residues. V gave up 0 bases and J gave up 2 bases, with 7 bases separating them. The PCR contained 60 Vbeta and 13 Jbeta primers. TCRdb's copy holds only in-frame clones and misses some; the assay was immunoSEQ multiplex PCR. The data contain around 130,000 clones, about four fifths of them singletons. The chain is built from TRBV18 and TRBJ1-2; D possibly corresponds to TRBD1 (6 bases). This TCR came from a woman aged 18-29 years in good health and CMV-seronegative. Material for sequencing was PBMCs. Here the CDR3 DNA reads TGTGCCAGCTCACCACCCCAGGGGAACTATGGCTACACCTTC. Protein sequence: CASSPPQGNYGYTF.